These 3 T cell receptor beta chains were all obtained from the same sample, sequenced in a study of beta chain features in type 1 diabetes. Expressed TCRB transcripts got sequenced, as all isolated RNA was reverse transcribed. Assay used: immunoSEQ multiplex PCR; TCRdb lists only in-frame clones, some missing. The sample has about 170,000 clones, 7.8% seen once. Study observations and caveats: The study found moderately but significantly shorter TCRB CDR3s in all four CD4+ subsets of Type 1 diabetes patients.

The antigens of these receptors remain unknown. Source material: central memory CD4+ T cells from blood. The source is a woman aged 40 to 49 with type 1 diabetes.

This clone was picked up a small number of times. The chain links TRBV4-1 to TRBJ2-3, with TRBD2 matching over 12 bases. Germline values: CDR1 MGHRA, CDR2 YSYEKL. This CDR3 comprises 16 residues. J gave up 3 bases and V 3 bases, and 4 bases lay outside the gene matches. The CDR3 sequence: CASSHMTSGRTDTQYF. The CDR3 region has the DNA TGCGCCAGCAGCCATATGACTAGCGGGAGAACAGATACGCAGTATTTT.

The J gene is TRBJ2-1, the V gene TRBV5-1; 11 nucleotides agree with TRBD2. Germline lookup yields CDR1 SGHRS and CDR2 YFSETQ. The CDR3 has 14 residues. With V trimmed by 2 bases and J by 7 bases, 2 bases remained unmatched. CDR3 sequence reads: CASSLLAGENEQFF. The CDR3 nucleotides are TGCGCCAGCAGCTTACTAGCGGGGGAAAATGAGCAGTTCTTC.

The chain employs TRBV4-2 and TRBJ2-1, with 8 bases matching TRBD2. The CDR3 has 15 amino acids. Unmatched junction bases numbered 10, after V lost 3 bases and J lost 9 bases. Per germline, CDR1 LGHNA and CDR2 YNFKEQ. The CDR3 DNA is TGTGCCAGCAGCCAGGGACTAGTCGCCCTGGGTGAGCAGTTCTTC. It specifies CASSQGLVALGEQFF.